Detailed here is one T cell receptor beta chain. The data belong to a study of blood T cell repertoires in COVID-19. The assay was immunoSEQ multiplex PCR, and TCRdb's table has in-frame clones only and misses some. The sample consists of around 180,000 clones, around four fifths of them appearing once. CDR1 and CDR2 from the germline V gene are MNHEY and SVGAGI. The V end was cut by 8 bases, the J end by 8 bases, with 12 bases between. CDR3 size: 12 residues. This clonotype originated in an older man with active or convalescent COVID-19. The sequencing input was peripheral blood. This rearrangement joins TRBV6-5 to TRBJ1-4, with D unresolved. The CDR3 DNA reads as TGTGCCAGCTCCTTTTCGGGGGAAAAACTGTTTTTT. Protein: CASSFSGEKLFF.